This T cell receptor (beta chain) emerged from a study of cytomegalovirus exposure and HLA in healthy donors (dated by TCRdb to 2016 to 2017). Regarding the study in general: In an earlier analysis of 550 to 750 of the donors, approximately 260 Gb of sequence data and 100 million or so unique TCR beta sequences from about 179 million T cells were reported. An early release that covered around 590 HLA-typed donors contained approximately 300 gigabases of sequencing data and around 80 million unique TCR sequences. The genetic ancestry cluster associated with self-reported Caucasian donors included about 81% of the 350 to 500 genotyped donors. The study was designed to test whether signatures of past pathogen exposure could be identified by cataloging public T cell receptors. The T cell repertoires of several hundred subjects were profiled by immunosequencing and related to cytomegalovirus serostatus. Along with the roughly 710-subject first cohort, a separate validation cohort of more than 90 different subjects was used. High-throughput TCR immunosequencing, statistical association of individual TCRs with disease status, and machine learning were combined to predict cytomegalovirus infection status. A later analysis re-examined previously published TCR beta repertoires from 500 to 700 donors and added high-resolution HLA genotyping to investigate patterns of TCR occurrence. In the later analysis, no new phenotypic data were used to find candidate immune exposures; instead, reliance was placed on TCR beta sequences and their occurrence across donors. In an earlier analysis of 550 to 700 of the donors, high-throughput TCR beta sequencing was used to judge whether each TCR beta V gene segment behaved as functional or pseudogenic. Donor age, sex, ethnicity and CMV serostatus were compiled alongside the repertoire data. A later genetic analysis used genome-wide SNP genotypes for about 65% of the 666 donors, treating that subset as a discovery cohort. All discovery cohort repertoires had been generated using a single sequencing platform. HLA typing covered class I and class II loci at four-digit resolution. The number of donors typed differed by locus, with roughly 629-640 for A, B, C, DRB1 and DQB1, around 520 for DQA1, approximately 570 for DPA1, and some 440 for DPB1. About five DR-DQ haplotypes were handled as single units for association and clustering, since linkage in the cohort was strong. Among a few hundred genotyped donors of the cohort, an average of about 240,000 unique TCR beta nucleotide sequences were sequenced per donor, roughly 18% of them non-productive. Overall study outcomes, separate from this receptor: Linkage disequilibrium might explain the correlated functional status among segregating V segments, but an unknown experimental factor could not be excluded. A later genetic analysis reported fewer N-insertions in productive TCRs among donors in an Asian-associated ancestry cluster than the roughly 620-donor mean. A later analysis reported that several top co-occurrence clusters appeared linked to parvovirus B19, influenza, CMV and Epstein-Barr virus. A cluster of highly shared sequence variants was judged likely to represent a technical artifact of the sequencing pipeline. Presence/absence analyses assumed roughly uniform sequencing depth across donors, an assumption that may not hold. The authors suggested that the approach could potentially be generalized to other disease states and immunological phenotypes. In vitro tests confirmed that a few of the cytomegalovirus-associated TCR beta chains recognize cytomegalovirus antigens. CMV serostatus was the only immune exposure information available for the cohort. Assigning TCR associations to individual alleles was difficult when HLA alleles, especially DR and DQ, strongly co-occurred. In a later genetic analysis, a missense DCLRE1C variant was associated with V-gene and J-gene trimming of TCR beta chains, and the association was replicated in an independent cohort. A later analysis found that most CMV-associated TCR beta chains appeared HLA-restricted, with HLA associations seemingly driven largely by CMV exposure. According to a later analysis, TCR association rates differed among HLA loci, with DRB1 alleles showing the most associated TCRs and HLA-C alleles showing the fewest. This cohort had only TCR beta chains sequenced, and the lack of alpha or paired-chain data limited which features could be detected. About 15 rarely observed V segments, including chromosome 9 orphons, were excluded from the earlier analysis of some 590 of the donors because counts were too low. A later analysis associated about 17,000 TCR beta sequences with specific HLA alleles at a false discovery rate of 0.05. Because some donors lacked HLA typing at each locus, the association tests relied only on the typed subset. A further reported finding was that TCR beta sequences accurately predicted the HLA-A and HLA-B alleles for most subjects in the first cohort. Most TCR sequences were observed very rarely across donors, whereas some public TCRs were present in many individuals. A later analysis found that HLA-associated TCR beta chains were more clonally expanded and had lower generation probabilities than equally common non-associated chains. In an earlier analysis of more than 450 of the donors, most TCR beta V segments were observed in productive rearrangements about 87% or about 30% of the time, broadly matching IMGT annotations. The classifier was reported to diagnose cytomegalovirus status with high specificity and sensitivity in both the original and validation cohorts. In the study, 164 TCR beta chains were listed as associated with cytomegalovirus.

In total, approximately 610 healthy bone marrow donors made up the cohort. At the time of sampling, all cohort members were nominally healthy, though unrecorded immune exposures were likely present. The donor tested CMV seronegative, placing the donor among the 352 seronegative members of the cohort. Every donor gave a peripheral blood sample, and the peripheral blood mononuclear cells from that sample were used for TCR beta sequencing. The Qiagen DNeasy Blood Extraction Kit was used to extract genomic DNA from the blood cell samples. Libraries were built with the immunoSEQ multiplex PCR assay. For the multiplex PCR, a mixture combining 60 forward primers for TCR Vbeta segments and 13 reverse primers for TCR Jbeta segments was used. A multiplex PCR assay on genomic DNA amplified the CDR3 region of rearranged TCR beta genes. The amplified TCR beta libraries were sequenced on the Illumina HiSeq System as 87-base-pair reads. The authors' analysis ran thus. A later analysis tallied 75 million to 95 million unique TCR beta chains across the 700 or so repertoires, and approximately 11 million of those chains were shared by two or more donors. Raw reads were error-corrected and collapsed into unique sequences with a nearest-neighbor algorithm that merged closely related sequences to remove PCR and sequencing errors. Alignment of CDR3 sequences to IMGT reference sequences was used to assign V, D and J gene segments. Each retained sequence needed at least a six-nucleotide match to both a V gene segment and a J gene segment. A rearrangement was called productive if the CDR3 had no stop codons and remained in frame with V and J, and every other rearrangement was called non-productive. CDR3 was defined by IMGT convention, running from the second conserved V-encoded cysteine to the conserved J-encoded phenylalanine. In an earlier analysis of 550 to 650 of the donors, sequences lacking an unambiguous match to a single V gene segment were excluded. In an earlier analysis of about 590 of the donors, a V segment was called functional when productive rearrangements were above 56.7%, and segregating when the standard deviation between donors exceeded 5%. A statistical classification framework was developed to diagnose cytomegalovirus status using the catalog of TCR beta chain sequences. In a later analysis, V and J genes were assigned by comparing TCR nucleotide sequences against IMGT/GENE-DB human TR gene sequences. Using the TCRdist pipeline, a later analysis assigned CDR3 sequences along with most-parsimonious VDJ recombination scenarios. In a later analysis, each TCR beta chain was defined by its CDR3 amino acid sequence together with its V-gene family, and reads without a unique V-gene family were excluded. In a later analysis, 450 to 600 highly shared, low-generation-probability nucleotide sequences were removed to address suspected cross-contamination and a sequencing artifact. In a later analysis, a clonal expansion index for each public chain was calculated from normalized within-repertoire ranks of inferred template counts. A later analysis computed generation probabilities with a VDJ recombination model fitted to out-of-frame rearrangements, and checked the results against IGoR. In a later analysis, TCR-TCR, TCR-HLA and TCR-CMV co-occurrence was scored with hypergeometric tests, and a repertoire-size bias correction was applied to TCR pairs. False discovery rates were estimated in a later analysis by permuting HLA or CMV assignments 20 times. In a later analysis, co-occurring TCRs were grouped with DBSCAN, and TCRdist sequence similarity was added when clustering was performed within HLA-allele-positive subsets. For co-occurrence clustering, repertoires with fewer than 30,000 or more than 120,000 public chains were excluded, along with several repertoires with anomalous nucleotide sharing. In its TCRdb copy, this immuneACCESS table keeps in-frame sequences only and misses some clones. Where compared with another copy, unresolved V genes explain less than half of these, and the others have no known cause. D and trimming come from the DNA, and the V and J calls and clone size come from that table. The sample's table lists a count of tens of thousands of clones. The top ten clonotypes cover about 0.61% of the sample.

As to this clone: Its antigen has not been determined.

The clonotype was recovered from a man in his fifties or sixties in good health and CMV-seronegative. The sequencing input was PBMCs.

The CDR3 is CASERASGGETQYF. The sequence in DNA is TGTGCCAGCGAGCGTGCATCCGGCGGTGAGACCCAGTACTTC. The chain links TRBV5-6 with TRBJ2-5; the D gene lacks a confident call. V and J are truncated by 7 bases and 5 bases respectively, leaving an intervening sequence of 18 bases. The CDR1 and CDR2 encoded by the germline V gene are SGHDT and YYEEEE. Measured from the cysteine to the phenylalanine, the CDR3 is 14 residues long. Just the 42-base CDR3 DNA is kept, in frame starting at base 1.